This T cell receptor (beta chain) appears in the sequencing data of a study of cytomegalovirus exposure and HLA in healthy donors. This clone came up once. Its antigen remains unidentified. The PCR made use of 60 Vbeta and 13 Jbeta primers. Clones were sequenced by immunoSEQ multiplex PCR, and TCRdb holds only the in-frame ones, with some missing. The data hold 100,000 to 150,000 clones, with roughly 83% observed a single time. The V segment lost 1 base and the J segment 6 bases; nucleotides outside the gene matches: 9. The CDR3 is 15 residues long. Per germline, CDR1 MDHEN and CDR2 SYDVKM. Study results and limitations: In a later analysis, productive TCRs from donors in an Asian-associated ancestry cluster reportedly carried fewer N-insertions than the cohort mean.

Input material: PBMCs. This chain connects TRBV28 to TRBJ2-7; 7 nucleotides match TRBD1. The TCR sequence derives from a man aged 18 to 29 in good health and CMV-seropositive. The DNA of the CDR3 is TGTGCCAGCAGTTTATTTGGGCAGGGGGTGGGCGAGCAGTACTTC. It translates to CASSLFGQGVGEQYF. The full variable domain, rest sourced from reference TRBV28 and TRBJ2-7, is DVKVTQSSRYLVKRTGEKVFLECVQDMDHENMFWYRQDPGLGLRLIYFSYDVKMKEKGDIPEGYSVSREKKERFSLILESASTNQTSMYLCASSLFGQGVGEQYFGPGTRLTVT.